This is a list of T cell receptor beta chains from one sample in a study of blood T cell repertoires in COVID-19. The protocol was immunoSEQ multiplex PCR, while the TCRdb copy is restricted to in-frame clones and leaves out a portion. The sample comprises around 59,000 clones, 70% to 85% of which are singletons, and around an eighth rests with the top ten. Sequencing used peripheral blood. These receptors originate from a man of 80 years or more with acute or convalescent COVID-19. Both conserved end residues are part of each CDR3. A D gene is named only where the DNA matches it firmly. Some rows have no size entry. The others give once, few or many, or a class for an expanded clone.

>few|TRBV19|TRBJ1-6|.
CASSIDGRSSYNSPLHF
TGTGCCAGTAGTATAGATGGAAGGAGCTCCTATAATTCACCCCTCCACTTT
>.|TRBV5-1|TRBJ2-1|TRBD2
CASSKLAGGSNEQFF
TGCGCCAGCAGCAAACTAGCGGGAGGTAGCAATGAGCAGTTCTTC
>.|TRBV21-1|TRBJ1-5|.
CASSKQEDNRNQPQHF
TGTGCCAGCAGCAAACAAGAGGACAATCGGAATCAGCCCCAGCATTTT
>.|TRBV28|TRBJ2-7|.
CASSSPRKATYEQYF
TGTGCCAGCAGTTCTCCTAGGAAGGCTACCTACGAGCAGTACTTC
>once|TRBV18|TRBJ1-2|.
CASSPDRNYGYTF
TGTGCCAGCTCACCCGACAGAAACTATGGCTACACCTTC
>.|TRBV4-1|TRBJ1-1|.
CASSQAGSDTEAFF
TGCGCCAGCAGTCAAGCCGGGTCAGACACTGAAGCTTTCTTT
>.|TRBV6-5|TRBJ1-6|TRBD1
CASTTGTGSNSPLHF
TGTGCCAGCACCACCGGGACAGGGAGTAATTCACCCCTCCACTTT
>.|TRBV5-1|TRBJ1-1|.
CASSARGATEAFF
TGCGCCAGCAGCGCCAGGGGAGCGACTGAAGCTTTCTTT
>.|TRBV3-1/TRBV3-2|TRBJ1-2|TRBD1
CASSQVNRGNYGYTF
TGTGCCAGCAGCCAAGTTAACAGGGGAAACTATGGCTACACCTTC
>.|TRBV19|TRBJ1-5|.
CATRKGGIPQPQHF
TGTGCCACTCGAAAAGGAGGGATCCCTCAGCCCCAGCATTTT
>.|TRBV6-5|TRBJ2-5|.
CASSYGQSEMTQYF
TGTGCCAGCAGTTACGGGCAGAGTGAGATGACCCAGTACTTC
>.|TRBV25-1|TRBJ2-7|TRBD1
CASSDDRGREQYF
TGTGCCAGCAGTGATGACAGGGGGCGTGAGCAGTACTTC
>.|TRBV10-3|TRBJ2-1|.
CAISDFGGNNEQFF
TGTGCCATCAGTGATTTCGGAGGGAACAATGAGCAGTTCTTC
>.|TRBV28|TRBJ1-5|TRBD1
CALGPGQLHNQPQHF
TGTGCCTTGGGACCGGGACAGCTGCACAATCAGCCCCAGCATTTT
>once|TRBV19|TRBJ2-6|.
CASSIVSSGANVLTF
TGTGCCAGTAGTATAGTCAGCTCTGGGGCCAACGTCCTGACTTTC
>few|TRBV7-2|TRBJ2-7|.
CASSLAGGYEQYF
TGTGCCAGCAGCTTAGCGGGGGGATACGAGCAGTACTTC
>.|TRBV6-6|TRBJ2-2|TRBD1
CASSRDRGTGELFF
TGTGCCAGCAGCAGGGACAGGGGCACCGGGGAGCTGTTTTTT
>few|TRBV11-2|TRBJ2-5|.
CASSLGTGNGETQYF
TGTGCCAGCAGCTTAGGCACAGGGAACGGTGAGACCCAGTACTTC
>.|TRBV10-1|TRBJ1-5|.
CASSPGNNNQPQHF
TGCGCCAGCAGTCCAGGGAATAACAATCAGCCCCAGCATTTT
>.|TRBV11-3|TRBJ2-5|TRBD1
CASSPAVALQGETQYF
TGTGCCAGCAGCCCAGCGGTGGCCCTACAGGGGGAGACCCAGTACTTC
>.|TRBV3-1/TRBV3-2|TRBJ2-1|TRBD2
CASSQGLAGGLSFNEQFF
TGTGCCAGCAGCCAAGGGCTAGCGGGGGGGCTTTCCTTCAATGAGCAGTTCTTC
>few|TRBV2|TRBJ2-7|.
CASSVFSGNEQYF
TGTGCCAGCAGTGTGTTCTCGGGGAACGAGCAGTACTTC
>.|TRBV29-1|TRBJ2-2|TRBD2
CSVGGLAEKTNTGELFF
TGCAGCGTGGGGGGACTAGCCGAGAAAACGAACACCGGGGAGCTGTTTTTT
>.|TRBV7-2|TRBJ2-7|TRBD1
CASSLDYRGYEQYF
TGTGCCAGCAGCTTAGATTACAGGGGTTACGAGCAGTACTTC
>few|TRBV3-1/TRBV3-2|TRBJ2-1|TRBD2
CASSQAVLTSGPHNEQFF
TGTGCCAGCAGCCAAGCCGTCCTGACTAGCGGCCCCCACAATGAGCAGTTCTTC
>.|TRBV30|TRBJ2-1|TRBD2
CAWSDLGLAGANEQFF
TGTGCCTGGAGTGATCTTGGACTAGCGGGAGCTAATGAGCAGTTCTTC
>.|TRBV12-3/TRBV12-4|TRBJ2-3|.
CASSPQTDTQYF
TGTGCCAGCAGTCCCCAAACAGATACGCAGTATTTT
>many|TRBV7-9|TRBJ2-3|TRBD2
CASSPRGTSSPSTQYF
TGTGCCAGCAGCCCGAGGGGGACTAGCAGCCCTAGTACGCAGTATTTT
>.|TRBV28|TRBJ2-2|.
CASSLSTGELFF
TGTGCCAGCAGTTTATCGACCGGGGAGCTGTTTTTT
>.|TRBV5-4|TRBJ2-1|TRBD1
CASSRQGASYNEQFF
TGTGCCAGCAGCCGACAGGGGGCGTCTTACAATGAGCAGTTCTTC
>.|TRBV30|TRBJ1-1|.
CAWSREMNTEAFF
TGTGCCTGGAGTCGAGAGATGAACACTGAAGCTTTCTTT
>few|TRBV11-2|TRBJ1-4|TRBD1
CASSTKNPGQGGKLFF
TGTGCCAGCAGCACAAAAAATCCGGGACAGGGGGGAAAACTGTTTTTT
>.|TRBV7-8|TRBJ2-7|.
CASSLAHRRQHYEQYF
TGTGCCAGCAGCCTGGCACACCGGAGACAGCACTACGAGCAGTACTTC
>.|TRBV6-5|TRBJ2-3|.
CAIKSMVTDTQYF
TGTGCCATCAAAAGCATGGTTACAGATACGCAGTATTTT
>.|TRBV20-1|TRBJ2-7|TRBD2
CSASSGGKFNEQYF
TGCAGTGCTAGTTCCGGGGGGAAATTCAACGAGCAGTACTTC
>few|TRBV30|TRBJ1-4|.
CAWSVDGSGLNEKLFF
TGTGCCTGGAGTGTAGACGGAAGCGGACTTAATGAAAAACTGTTTTTT
>.|TRBV7-8|TRBJ2-7|.
CASSFLSGTPTYEQYF
TGTGCCAGCAGCTTCTTAAGCGGGACACCGACCTACGAGCAGTACTTC
>.|TRBV9|TRBJ2-2|.
CASSTSGNANTGELFF
TGTGCCAGCAGCACCTCCGGTAACGCGAACACCGGGGAGCTGTTTTTT
>medium-sized|TRBV2|TRBJ1-5|TRBD1
CASSRTGGGNQPQHF
TGTGCCAGCAGCCGGACAGGGGGCGGCAATCAGCCCCAGCATTTT
>once|TRBV11-3|TRBJ2-2|TRBD1
CASSIGQGRTGELFF
TGTGCCAGCAGCATAGGACAGGGGAGGACCGGGGAGCTGTTTTTT